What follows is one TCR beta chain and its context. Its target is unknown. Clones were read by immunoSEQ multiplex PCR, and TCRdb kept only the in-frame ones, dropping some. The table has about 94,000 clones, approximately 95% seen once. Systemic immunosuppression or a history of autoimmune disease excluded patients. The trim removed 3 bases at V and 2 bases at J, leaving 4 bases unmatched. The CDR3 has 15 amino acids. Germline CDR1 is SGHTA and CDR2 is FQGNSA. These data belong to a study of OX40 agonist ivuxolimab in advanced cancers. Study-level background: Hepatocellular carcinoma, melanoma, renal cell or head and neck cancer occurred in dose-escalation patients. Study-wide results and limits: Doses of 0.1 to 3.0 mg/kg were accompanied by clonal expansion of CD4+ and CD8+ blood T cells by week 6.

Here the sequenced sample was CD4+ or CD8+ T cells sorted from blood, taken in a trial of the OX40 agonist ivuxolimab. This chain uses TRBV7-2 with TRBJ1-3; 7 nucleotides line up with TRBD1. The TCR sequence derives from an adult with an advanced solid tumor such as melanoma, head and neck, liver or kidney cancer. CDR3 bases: TGTGCCAGCAGCTTGTTAACAGGGGCTGGAAACACCATATATTTT. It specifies CASSLLTGAGNTIYF.